The sequence of this T cell receptor beta chain was determined in a study of control samples from healthy donors and cancer patients. Deletions cut 1 base from V and 8 bases from J, with 17 bases between. This CDR3 contains 15 residues. Per germline, CDR1 LGHNA and CDR2 YSLEER. The table came from immunoSEQ multiplex PCR; TCRdb's copy has only in-frame clones and leaves some out. The repertoire holds about 150,000 clones, 85% to 95% seen once, with approximately 6.1% in the top ten. Sequencing was done on a sample of blood. The genes are TRBV4-3 and TRBJ1-2; D is uncertain. The TCR was taken from a man aged 40-49 years in good health. CDR3 sequence: CASSQVTPPVGGYTF. The CDR3 nucleotides read TGCGCCAGCAGCCAAGTAACCCCGCCGGTTGGCGGCTACACCTTC.